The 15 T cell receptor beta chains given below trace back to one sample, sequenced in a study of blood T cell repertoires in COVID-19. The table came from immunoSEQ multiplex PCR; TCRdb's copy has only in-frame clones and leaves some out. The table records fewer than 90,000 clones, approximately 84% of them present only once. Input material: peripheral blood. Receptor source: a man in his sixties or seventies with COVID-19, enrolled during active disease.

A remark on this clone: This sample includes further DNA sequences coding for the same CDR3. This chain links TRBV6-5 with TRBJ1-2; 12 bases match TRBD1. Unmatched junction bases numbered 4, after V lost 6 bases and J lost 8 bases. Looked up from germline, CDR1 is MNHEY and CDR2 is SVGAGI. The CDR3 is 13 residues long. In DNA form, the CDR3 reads TGTGCCAGCAGCGGGACAGGGGGCAGAGGCTACACCTTC. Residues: CASSGTGGRGYTF.

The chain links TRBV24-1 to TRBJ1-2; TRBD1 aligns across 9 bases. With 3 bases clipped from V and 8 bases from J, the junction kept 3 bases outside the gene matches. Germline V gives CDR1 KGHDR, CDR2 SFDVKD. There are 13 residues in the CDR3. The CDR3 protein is CATSDGTGRGYTF. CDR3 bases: TGTGCCACCAGTGATGGGACAGGGAGAGGCTACACCTTC.

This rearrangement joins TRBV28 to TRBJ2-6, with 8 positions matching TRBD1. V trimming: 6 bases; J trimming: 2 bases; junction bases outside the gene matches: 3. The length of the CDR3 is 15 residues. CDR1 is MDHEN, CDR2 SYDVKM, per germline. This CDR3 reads CASSTTGAGANVLTF. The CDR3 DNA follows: TGTGCCAGCAGCACGACAGGGGCTGGGGCCAACGTCCTGACTTTC.

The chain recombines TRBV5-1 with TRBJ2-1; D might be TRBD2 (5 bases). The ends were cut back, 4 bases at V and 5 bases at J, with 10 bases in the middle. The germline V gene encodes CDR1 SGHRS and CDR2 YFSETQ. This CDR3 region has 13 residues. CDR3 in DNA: TGCGCCAGCAGCGTAGGACTGAACAATGAGCAGTTCTTC. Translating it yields CASSVGLNNEQFF.

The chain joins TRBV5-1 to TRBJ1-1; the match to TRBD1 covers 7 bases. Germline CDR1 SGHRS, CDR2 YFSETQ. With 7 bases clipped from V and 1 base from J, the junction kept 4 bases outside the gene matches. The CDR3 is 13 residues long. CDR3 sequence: CASRDRRNTEAFF. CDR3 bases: TGCGCCAGCCGGGACAGAAGGAACACTGAAGCTTTCTTT.

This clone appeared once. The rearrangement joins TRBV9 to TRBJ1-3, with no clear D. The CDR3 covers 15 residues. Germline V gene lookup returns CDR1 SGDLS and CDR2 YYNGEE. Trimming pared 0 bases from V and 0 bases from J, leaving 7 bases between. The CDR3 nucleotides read TGTGCCAGCAGCGTAGAAAGCTACTCTGGAAACACCATATATTTT. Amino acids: CASSVESYSGNTIYF.

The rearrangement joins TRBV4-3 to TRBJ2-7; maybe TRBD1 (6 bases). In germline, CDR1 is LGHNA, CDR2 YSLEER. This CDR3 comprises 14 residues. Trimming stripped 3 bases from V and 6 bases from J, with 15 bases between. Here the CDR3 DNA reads TGCGCCAGCAGCCAGATAGAGGGACATGGCGAGCAGTACTTC. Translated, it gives CASSQIEGHGEQYF.

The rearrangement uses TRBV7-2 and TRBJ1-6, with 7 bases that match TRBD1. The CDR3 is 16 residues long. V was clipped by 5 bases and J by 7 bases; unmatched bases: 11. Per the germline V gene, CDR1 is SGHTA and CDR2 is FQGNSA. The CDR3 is CASSRNRDSINSPLHF. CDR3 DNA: TGTGCCAGCAGCAGGAACCGGGACAGCATCAATTCACCCCTCCACTTT.

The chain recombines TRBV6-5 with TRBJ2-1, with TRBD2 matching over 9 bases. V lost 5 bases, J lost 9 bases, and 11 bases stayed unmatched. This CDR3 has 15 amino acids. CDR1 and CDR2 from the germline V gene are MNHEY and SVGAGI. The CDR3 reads CASSIAGAGGSEQFF. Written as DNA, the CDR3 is TGTGCCAGCAGTATAGCGGGAGCTGGGGGTAGTGAGCAGTTCTTC.

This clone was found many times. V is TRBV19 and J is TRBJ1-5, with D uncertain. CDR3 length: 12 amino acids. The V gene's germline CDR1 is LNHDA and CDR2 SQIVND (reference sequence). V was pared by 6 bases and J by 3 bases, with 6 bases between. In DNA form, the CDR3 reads TGTGCCAGTAGACAGCTCAATCAGCCCCAGCATTTT. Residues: CASRQLNQPQHF. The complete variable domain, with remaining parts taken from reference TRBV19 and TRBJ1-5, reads DGGITQSPKYLFRKEGQNVTLSCEQNLNHDAMYWYRQDPGQGLRLIYYSQIVNDFQKGDIAEGYSVSREKKESFPLTVTSAQKNPTAFYLCASRQLNQPQHFGDGTRLSIL.

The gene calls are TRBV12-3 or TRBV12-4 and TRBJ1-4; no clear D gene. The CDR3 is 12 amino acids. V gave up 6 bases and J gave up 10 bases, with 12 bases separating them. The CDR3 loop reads CASSPDSGKLFF. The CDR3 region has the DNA TGTGCCAGCAGCCCCGATTCGGGAAAACTGTTTTTT.

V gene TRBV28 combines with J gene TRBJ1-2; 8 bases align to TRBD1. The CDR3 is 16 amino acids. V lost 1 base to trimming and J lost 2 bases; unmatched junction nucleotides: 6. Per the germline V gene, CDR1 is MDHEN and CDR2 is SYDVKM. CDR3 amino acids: CASSLSAGGRNYGYTF. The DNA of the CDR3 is TGTGCCAGCAGTTTATCGGCAGGGGGCAGGAACTATGGCTACACCTTC.

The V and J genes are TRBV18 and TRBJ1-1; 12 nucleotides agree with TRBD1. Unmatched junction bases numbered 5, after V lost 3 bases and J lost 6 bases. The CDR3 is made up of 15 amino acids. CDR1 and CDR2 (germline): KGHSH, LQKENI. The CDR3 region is CASSPGTGGAPEAFF. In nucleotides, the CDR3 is TGTGCCAGCTCACCTGGGACAGGGGGCGCGCCTGAAGCTTTCTTT.

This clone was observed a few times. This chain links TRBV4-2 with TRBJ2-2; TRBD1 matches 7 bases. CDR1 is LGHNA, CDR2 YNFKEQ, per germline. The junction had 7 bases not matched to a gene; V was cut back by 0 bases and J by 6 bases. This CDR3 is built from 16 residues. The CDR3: CASSQDGRGWAGELFF. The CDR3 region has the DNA TGTGCCAGCAGCCAAGATGGCAGGGGGTGGGCCGGGGAGCTGTTTTTT.

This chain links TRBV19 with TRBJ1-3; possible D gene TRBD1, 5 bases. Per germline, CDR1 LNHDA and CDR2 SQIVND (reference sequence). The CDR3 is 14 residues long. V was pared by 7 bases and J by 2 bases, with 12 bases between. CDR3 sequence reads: CASKGGQPGNTIYF. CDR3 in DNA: TGTGCCAGTAAGGGCGGACAACCTGGAAACACCATATATTTT.